A single sample is the source of the 5 T cell receptor beta chains below, sequenced in a study of T cells in Graves' hyperthyroidism and ophthalmopathy. The investigators amplified TCR beta CDR3 regions from RNA transcripts. The HTBI primer set drove a first-round RT-PCR of the TCR CDR3. TCRdb re-called the multiplex PCR reads with MiXCR, one entry per CDR3 protein. The sample gives hundreds of thousands of distinct CDR3 sequences, more than 20% of which show up once; about 34% is in the top ten. The sample consisted of blood. These receptors were taken from a young man with Graves' ophthalmopathy.

The V call is TRBV28, the J call TRBJ2-2; 10 bases are a match to TRBD2. The CDR3 covers 19 residues. Unmatched junction bases numbered 8, after V lost 1 base and J lost 0 bases. The germline CDR1 and CDR2 sequences are MDHEN and SYDVKM. The CDR3 nucleotides are TGTGCCAGCAGTTTATTACGACTAGCGGGCTTTTCGAACACCGGGGAGCTGTTTTTT. This translates into CASSLLRLAGFSNTGELFF.

This clonotype appeared a few times. The chain links TRBV6-1 to TRBJ1-5; D remains unclear. In germline, CDR1 is MNHNS, CDR2 SASEGT. The CDR3 runs to 15 residues. V was trimmed by 8 bases and J by 0 bases, leaving 14 bases between them. The CDR3 region is CASREGITSNQPQHF. The CDR3 DNA is TGTGCCAGCCGAGAGGGCATAACTAGCAATCAGCCCCAGCATTTT.

This clonotype has a handful of counts. The chain is built from TRBV9 and TRBJ2-1; D is undetermined. The CDR3 has 13 residues. Per germline, CDR1 SGDLS and CDR2 YYNGEE. V lost 4 bases, J lost 5 bases, and 10 bases lay in between. This CDR3 reads CASSSRPDNEQFF. CDR3 nucleotides: TGTGCCAGCAGCTCCCGACCAGACAATGAGCAGTTCTTC.

This clonotype was counted ten times or more. The genes are TRBV7-2 and TRBJ1-1; TRBD1 might be the D (5 bases). CDR1 is SGHTA, CDR2 FQGNSA, per germline. This CDR3 is 15 amino acids long. V lost 4 bases to trimming and J lost 11 bases, with 23 bases between them. The CDR3 sequence: CASSSPGIDREGAFF. The CDR3 nucleotides are TGTGCCAGCAGCTCCCCCGGGATTGACCGGGAGGGGGCTTTCTTT. The full variable domain, completed using reference TRBV7-2 and TRBJ1-1, is GAGVSQSPSNKVTEKGKDVELRCDPISGHTALYWYRQSLGQGLEFLIYFQGNSAPDKSGLPSDRFSAERTGGSVSTLTIQRTQQEDSAVYLCASSSPGIDREGAFFGQGTRLTVV.

This clonotype was found once. This chain joins TRBV7-9 and TRBJ2-3; 11 bases are shared with TRBD1. CDR3 length: 17 amino acids. V shed 2 bases, J shed 2 bases, and the junction held 6 bases outside the gene matches. In germline, CDR1 is SEHNR, CDR2 FQNEAQ (reference sequence). The DNA for the CDR3 is TGTGCCAGCAGCTTAAGAATGGACAGGGGGCACACAGATACGCAGTATTTT. Translated: CASSLRMDRGHTDTQYF.